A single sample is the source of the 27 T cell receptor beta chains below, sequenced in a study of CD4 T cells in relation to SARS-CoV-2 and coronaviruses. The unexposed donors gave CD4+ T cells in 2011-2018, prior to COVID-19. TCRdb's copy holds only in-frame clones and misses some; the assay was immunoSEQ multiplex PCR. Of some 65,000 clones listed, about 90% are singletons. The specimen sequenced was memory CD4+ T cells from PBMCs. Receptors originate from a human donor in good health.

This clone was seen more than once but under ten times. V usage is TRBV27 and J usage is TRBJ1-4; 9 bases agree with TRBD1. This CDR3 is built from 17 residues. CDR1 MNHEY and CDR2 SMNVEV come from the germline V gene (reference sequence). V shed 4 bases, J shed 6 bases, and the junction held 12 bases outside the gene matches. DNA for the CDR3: TGTGCCAGCAGTTCCGGGACAGGGCCAATTAGGGATGAAAAACTGTTTTTT. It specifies CASSSGTGPIRDEKLFF.

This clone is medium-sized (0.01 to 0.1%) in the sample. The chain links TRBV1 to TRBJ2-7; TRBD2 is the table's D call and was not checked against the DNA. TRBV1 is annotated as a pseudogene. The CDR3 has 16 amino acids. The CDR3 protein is CTSSDVGRRRLYEQYF. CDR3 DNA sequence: TGCACCAGCAGCGACGTGGGCAGGAGGCGTTTGTACGAGCAGTACTTC.

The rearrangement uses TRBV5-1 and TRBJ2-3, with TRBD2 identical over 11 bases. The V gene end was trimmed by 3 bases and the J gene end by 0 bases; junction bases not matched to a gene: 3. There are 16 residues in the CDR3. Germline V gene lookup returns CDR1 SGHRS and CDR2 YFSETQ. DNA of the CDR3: TGCGCCAGCAGCTCGGGACTAGCGGAAAGCACAGATACGCAGTATTTT. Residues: CASSSGLAESTDTQYF.

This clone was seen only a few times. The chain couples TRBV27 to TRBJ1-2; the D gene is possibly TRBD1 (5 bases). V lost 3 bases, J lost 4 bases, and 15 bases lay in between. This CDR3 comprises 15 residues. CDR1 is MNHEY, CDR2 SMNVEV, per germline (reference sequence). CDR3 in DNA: TGTGCCAGCAGTTTGGGACCGGCCTACAGCTATGGCTACACCTTC. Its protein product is CASSLGPAYSYGYTF.

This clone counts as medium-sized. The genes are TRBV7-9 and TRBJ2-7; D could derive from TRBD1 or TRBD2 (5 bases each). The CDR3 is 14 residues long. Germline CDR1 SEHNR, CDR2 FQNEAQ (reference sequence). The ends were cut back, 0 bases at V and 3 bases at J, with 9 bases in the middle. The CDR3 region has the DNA TGTGCCAGCAGCTTAGCGGGGGTCCACTACGAGCAGTACTTC. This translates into CASSLAGVHYEQYF.

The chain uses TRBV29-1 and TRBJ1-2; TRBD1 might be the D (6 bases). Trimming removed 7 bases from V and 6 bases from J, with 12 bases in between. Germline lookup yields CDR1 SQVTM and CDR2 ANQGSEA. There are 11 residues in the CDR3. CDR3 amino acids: CSGGQGNGYTF. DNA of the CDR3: TGCAGCGGGGGACAAGGGAATGGCTACACCTTC.

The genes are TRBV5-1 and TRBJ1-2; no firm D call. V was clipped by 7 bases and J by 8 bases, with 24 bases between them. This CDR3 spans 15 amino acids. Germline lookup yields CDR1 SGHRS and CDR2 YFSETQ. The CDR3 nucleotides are TGCGCCAGCCAGCCCGGTCTTTTGGAATCGTTGGGCTACACCTTC. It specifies CASQPGLLESLGYTF.

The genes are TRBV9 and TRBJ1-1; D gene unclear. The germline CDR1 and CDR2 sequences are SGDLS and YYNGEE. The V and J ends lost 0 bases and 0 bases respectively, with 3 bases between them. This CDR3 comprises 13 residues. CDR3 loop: CASSVAVNTEAFF. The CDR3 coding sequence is TGTGCCAGCAGCGTAGCCGTGAACACTGAAGCTTTCTTT.

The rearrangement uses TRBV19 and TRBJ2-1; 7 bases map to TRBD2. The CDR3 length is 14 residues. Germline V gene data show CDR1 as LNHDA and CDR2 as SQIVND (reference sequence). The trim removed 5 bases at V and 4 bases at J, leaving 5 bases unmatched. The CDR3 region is CASSPGGGYNEQFF. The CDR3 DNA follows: TGTGCCAGTAGTCCGGGGGGAGGGTACAATGAGCAGTTCTTC.

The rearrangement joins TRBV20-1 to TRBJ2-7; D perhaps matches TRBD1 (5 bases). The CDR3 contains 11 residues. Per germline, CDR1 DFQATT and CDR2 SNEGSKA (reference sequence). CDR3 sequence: CSRERNREQYF. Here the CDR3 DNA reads TGCTCCAGGGAAAGGAATCGCGAGCAGTACTTC.

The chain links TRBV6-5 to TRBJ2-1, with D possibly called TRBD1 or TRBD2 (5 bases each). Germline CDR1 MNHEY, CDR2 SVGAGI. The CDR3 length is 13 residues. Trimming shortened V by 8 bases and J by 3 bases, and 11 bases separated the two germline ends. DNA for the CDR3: TGTGCCAGCTTTAAGGGGAGCTACAATGAGCAGTTCTTC. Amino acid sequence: CASFKGSYNEQFF.

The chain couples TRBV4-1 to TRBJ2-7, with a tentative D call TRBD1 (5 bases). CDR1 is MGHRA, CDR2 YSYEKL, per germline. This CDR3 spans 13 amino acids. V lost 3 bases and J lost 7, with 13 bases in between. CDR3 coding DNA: TGCGCCAGCAGCCAGGCCGTGGACACGGAGCAGTACTTC. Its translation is CASSQAVDTEQYF.

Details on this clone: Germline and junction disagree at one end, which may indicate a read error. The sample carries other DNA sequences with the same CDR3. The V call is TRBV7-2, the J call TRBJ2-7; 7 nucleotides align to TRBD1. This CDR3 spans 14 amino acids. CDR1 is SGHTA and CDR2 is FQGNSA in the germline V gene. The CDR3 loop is CASSLPGQPYEQYF. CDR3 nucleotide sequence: TGTGCTAGCAGCTTACCGGGACAGCCTTACGAGCAGTACTTC.

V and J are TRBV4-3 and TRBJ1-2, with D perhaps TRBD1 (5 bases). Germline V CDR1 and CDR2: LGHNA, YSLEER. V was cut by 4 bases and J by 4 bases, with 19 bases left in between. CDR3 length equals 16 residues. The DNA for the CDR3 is TGCGCCAGCAGCCCAAAAGGGGCCTCGGCGGCCTATGGCTACACCTTC. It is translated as CASSPKGASAAYGYTF.

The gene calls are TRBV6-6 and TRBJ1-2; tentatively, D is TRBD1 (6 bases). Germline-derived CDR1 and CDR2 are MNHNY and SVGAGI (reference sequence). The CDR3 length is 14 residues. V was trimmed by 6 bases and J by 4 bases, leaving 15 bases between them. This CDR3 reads CASSLQGGTYGYTF. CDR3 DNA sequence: TGTGCCAGCAGCCTACAGGGCGGTACCTATGGCTACACCTTC.

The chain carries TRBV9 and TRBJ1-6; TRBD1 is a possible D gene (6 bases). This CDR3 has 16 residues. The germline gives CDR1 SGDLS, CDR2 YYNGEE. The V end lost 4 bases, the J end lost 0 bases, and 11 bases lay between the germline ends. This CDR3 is CASSPGGSSYNSPLHF. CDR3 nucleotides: TGTGCCAGCAGCCCGGGGGGCAGCTCCTATAATTCACCCCTCCACTTT.

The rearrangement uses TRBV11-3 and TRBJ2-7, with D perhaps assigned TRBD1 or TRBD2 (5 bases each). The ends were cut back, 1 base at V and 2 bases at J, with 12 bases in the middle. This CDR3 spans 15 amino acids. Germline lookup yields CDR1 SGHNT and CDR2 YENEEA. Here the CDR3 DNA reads TGTGCCAGCAGCTTAGGGGGGTCGGGCGCCTACGAGCAGTACTTC. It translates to CASSLGGSGAYEQYF.

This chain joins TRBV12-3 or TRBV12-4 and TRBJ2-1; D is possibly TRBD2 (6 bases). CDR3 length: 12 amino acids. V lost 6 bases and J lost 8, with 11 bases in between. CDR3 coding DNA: TGTGCCAGCAGCACGGGGGTTGATGAGCAGTTCTTC. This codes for CASSTGVDEQFF.

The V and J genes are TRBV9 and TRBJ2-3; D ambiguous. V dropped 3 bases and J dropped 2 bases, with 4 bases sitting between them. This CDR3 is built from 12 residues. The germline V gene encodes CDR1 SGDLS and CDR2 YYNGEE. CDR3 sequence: CASSATTDTQYF. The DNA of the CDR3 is TGTGCCAGCAGCGCGACCACAGATACGCAGTATTTT.

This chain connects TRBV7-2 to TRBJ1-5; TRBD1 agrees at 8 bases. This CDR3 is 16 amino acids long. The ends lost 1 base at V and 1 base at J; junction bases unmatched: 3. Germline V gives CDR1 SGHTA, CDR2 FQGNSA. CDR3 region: CASSLGTGLSNQPQHF. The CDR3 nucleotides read TGTGCCAGCAGCTTAGGGACAGGGTTGAGCAATCAGCCCCAGCATTTT.

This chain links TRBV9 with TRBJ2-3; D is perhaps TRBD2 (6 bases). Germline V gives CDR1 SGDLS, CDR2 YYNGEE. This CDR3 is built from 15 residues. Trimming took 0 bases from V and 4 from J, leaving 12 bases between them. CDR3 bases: TGTGCCAGCAGCGTAGGTGGGGGAGGCGCAGATACGCAGTATTTT. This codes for CASSVGGGGADTQYF.

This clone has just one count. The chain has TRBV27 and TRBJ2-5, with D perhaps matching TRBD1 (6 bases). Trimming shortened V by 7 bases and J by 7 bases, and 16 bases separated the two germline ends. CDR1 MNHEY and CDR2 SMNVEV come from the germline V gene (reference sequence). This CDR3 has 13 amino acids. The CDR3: CASINTGSRTQYF. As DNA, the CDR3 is TGTGCCAGCATTAACACAGGGAGTCGGACCCAGTACTTC.

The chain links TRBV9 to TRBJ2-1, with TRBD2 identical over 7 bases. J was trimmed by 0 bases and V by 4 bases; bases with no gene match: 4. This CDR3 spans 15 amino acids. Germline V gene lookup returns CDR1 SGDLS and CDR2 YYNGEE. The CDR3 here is CASSQTSDSYNEQFF. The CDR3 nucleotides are TGTGCCAGCAGCCAAACTAGCGACTCCTACAATGAGCAGTTCTTC.

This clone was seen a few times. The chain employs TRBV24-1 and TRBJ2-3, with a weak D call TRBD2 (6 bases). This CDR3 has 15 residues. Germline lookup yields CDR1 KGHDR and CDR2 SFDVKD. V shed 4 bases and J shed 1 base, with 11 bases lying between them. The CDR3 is CATSDLTRGTDTQYF. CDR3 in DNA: TGTGCCACCAGTGACCTGACTAGGGGCACAGATACGCAGTATTTT.

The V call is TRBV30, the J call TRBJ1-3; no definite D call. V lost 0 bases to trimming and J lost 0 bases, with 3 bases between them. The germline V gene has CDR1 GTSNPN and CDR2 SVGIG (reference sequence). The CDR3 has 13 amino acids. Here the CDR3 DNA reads TGTGCCTGGAGTGTGGACTCTGGAAACACCATATATTTT. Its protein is CAWSVDSGNTIYF.

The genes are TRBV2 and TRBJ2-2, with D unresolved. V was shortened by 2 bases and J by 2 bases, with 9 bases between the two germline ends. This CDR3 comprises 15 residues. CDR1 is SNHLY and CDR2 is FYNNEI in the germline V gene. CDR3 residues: CASSEYGPNTGELFF. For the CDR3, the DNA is TGTGCCAGCAGTGAATACGGTCCTAACACCGGGGAGCTGTTTTTT.

CDR3 nucleotides: TGTGCCAGTTCCGGGACAGGGGGCAGTCAGCCCCAGCATTTT. As protein: CASSGTGGSQPQHF. This chain connects TRBV19 to TRBJ1-5, with 12 bases lining up with TRBD1. The V gene end was trimmed by 8 bases and the J gene end by 6 bases; junction bases not matched to a gene: 5. Germline V gene sequence: CDR1 LNHDA, CDR2 SQIVND (reference sequence). CDR3 size: 14 residues.